Listed here are 8 T cell receptor beta chains from one sample, sequenced in a study of OX40 agonist ivuxolimab in advanced cancers. Here immunoSEQ multiplex PCR was the method, and the copy in TCRdb shows in-frame clones only, minus some. The sample comprises 53,000 or so clones, over 75% of which are singletons, and about 1.6% rests with the top ten. The sequencing here drew on CD4+ or CD8+ T cells sorted from blood, taken in a trial of the OX40 agonist ivuxolimab. The receptors originated from an adult with an advanced solid tumor such as melanoma, head and neck, liver or kidney cancer.

The chain couples TRBV27 to TRBJ2-3; D perhaps matches TRBD1 (6 bases). V gave up 7 bases and J gave up 3 bases, with 17 bases separating them. This CDR3 has 15 residues. Germline CDR1 and CDR2: MNHEY and SMNVEV (reference sequence). DNA for the CDR3: TGTGCCAGCATGACCCTAGGGGGTGTAACAGATACGCAGTATTTT. Residues: CASMTLGGVTDTQYF.

This clone came up once. The J gene is TRBJ2-7, the V gene TRBV5-1; D tentatively fits TRBD1 or TRBD2 (5 bases each). The V gene's germline CDR1 is SGHRS and CDR2 YFSETQ. Trimming stripped 4 bases from V and 2 bases from J, with 13 bases between. The CDR3 extends over 14 amino acids. The CDR3 DNA reads as TGCGCCAGCAGCCTGGGGACGTCAACCTACGAGCAGTACTTC. Its translation is CASSLGTSTYEQYF.

The CDR3 spells CASTPMAGAYGYTF. CDR3 DNA: TGTGCCAGCACCCCCATGGCAGGGGCCTATGGCTACACCTTC. This chain links TRBV11-2 with TRBJ1-2, with D tentatively TRBD1 (6 bases). The V gene lost 7 bases and the J gene lost 4 bases, with 16 bases spanning the gap. This CDR3 is built from 14 residues. Germline V gene sequence: CDR1 SGHAT, CDR2 FQNNGV. The entire variable domain, with the rest obtained from reference TRBV11-2 and TRBJ1-2, is as follows: EAGVAQSPRYKIIEKRQSVAFWCNPISGHATLYWYQQILGQGPKLLIQFQNNGVVDDSQLPKDRFSAERLKGVDSTLKIQPAKLEDSAVYLCASTPMAGAYGYTFGSGTRLTVV.

The rearrangement links TRBV19 to TRBJ2-4, with a weak D call TRBD2 (6 bases). Germline V lookup: CDR1 LNHDA, CDR2 SQIVND (reference sequence). The CDR3 covers 15 residues. The V end was cut by 7 bases, the J end by 1 base, with 14 bases between. The DNA for the CDR3 is TGTGCCAGTATCTCGGAGGGCCCGGCCAAAAACATTCAGTACTTC. As protein: CASISEGPAKNIQYF.

This clone was seen a handful of times. This sequence joins TRBV7-2 and TRBJ2-3; weak D call: TRBD2 (5 bases). With 2 bases removed from V and 0 bases from J, the gap between germline ends came to 9 bases. From germline, CDR1 is SGHTA and CDR2 FQGNSA. The CDR3 has 15 amino acids. The CDR3 nucleotides read TGTGCCAGCAGCTTAATGGGAGCCAGCACAGATACGCAGTATTTT. Translation gives CASSLMGASTDTQYF. Full variable domain (rest looked up from reference TRBV7-2 and TRBJ2-3): GAGVSQSPSNKVTEKGKDVELRCDPISGHTALYWYRQSLGQGLEFLIYFQGNSAPDKSGLPSDRFSAERTGGSVSTLTIQRTQQEDSAVYLCASSLMGASTDTQYFGPGTRLTVL.

V and J are TRBV7-8 and TRBJ2-5; maybe TRBD1 (5 bases). There are 14 residues in the CDR3. CDR1 is SGHVS and CDR2 is FQNEAQ in the germline V gene. V dropped 2 bases and J dropped 6 bases, with 13 bases sitting between them. The CDR3 spells CASSLFEAGKTQYF. In DNA form, the CDR3 reads TGTGCCAGCAGCTTATTCGAGGCAGGGAAGACCCAGTACTTC.

This chain connects TRBV9 to TRBJ2-3; D uncertain. This CDR3 comprises 13 residues. The V end lost 4 bases, the J end lost 0 bases, and 6 bases lay between the germline ends. Germline CDR1 reads SGDLS; CDR2 reads YYNGEE. This chain's CDR3 is CASSRISTDTQYF. In nucleotides, the CDR3 is TGTGCCAGCAGCAGGATTAGCACAGATACGCAGTATTTT.

The chain employs TRBV7-9 and TRBJ2-5; a weak D match, TRBD2 (5 bases). In germline, CDR1 is SEHNR, CDR2 FQNEAQ (reference sequence). V gave up 5 bases and J gave up 7 bases, with 11 bases separating them. There are 12 residues in the CDR3. Here the CDR3 DNA reads TGTGCCAGCAGCCGGGGAATTGCGACCCAGTACTTC. Amino acid sequence: CASSRGIATQYF.